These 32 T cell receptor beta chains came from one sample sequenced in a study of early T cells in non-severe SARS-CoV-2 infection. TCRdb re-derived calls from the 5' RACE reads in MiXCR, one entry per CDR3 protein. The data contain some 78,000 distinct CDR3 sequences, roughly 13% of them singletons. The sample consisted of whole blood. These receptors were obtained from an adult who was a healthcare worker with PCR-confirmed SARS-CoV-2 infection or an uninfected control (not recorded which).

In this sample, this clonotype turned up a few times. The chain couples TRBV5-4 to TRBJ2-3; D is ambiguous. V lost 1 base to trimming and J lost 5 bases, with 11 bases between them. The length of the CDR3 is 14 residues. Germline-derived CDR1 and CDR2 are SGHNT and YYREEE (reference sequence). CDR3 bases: TGTGCCAGCAGCTTGTCGGTTTCTAGAGATACGCAGTATTTT. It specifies CASSLSVSRDTQYF.

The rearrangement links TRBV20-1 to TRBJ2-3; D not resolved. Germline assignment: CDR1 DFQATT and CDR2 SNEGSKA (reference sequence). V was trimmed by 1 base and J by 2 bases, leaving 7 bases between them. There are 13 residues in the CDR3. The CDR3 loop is CSARVYSTDTQYF. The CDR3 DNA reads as TGCAGTGCTAGAGTTTACTCCACAGATACGCAGTATTTT.

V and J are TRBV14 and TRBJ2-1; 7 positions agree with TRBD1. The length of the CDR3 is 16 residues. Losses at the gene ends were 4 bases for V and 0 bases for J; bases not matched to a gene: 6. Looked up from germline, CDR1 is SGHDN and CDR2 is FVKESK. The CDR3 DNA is TGTGCCAGCAGCCGGAGCGACAGGGTCTCCTACAATGAGCAGTTCTTC. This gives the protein CASSRSDRVSYNEQFF.

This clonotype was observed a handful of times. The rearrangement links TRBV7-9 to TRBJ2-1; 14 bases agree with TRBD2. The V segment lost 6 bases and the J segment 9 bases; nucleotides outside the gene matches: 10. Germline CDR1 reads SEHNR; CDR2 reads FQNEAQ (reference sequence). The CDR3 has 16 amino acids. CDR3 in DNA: TGTGCCAGCAGACGACTAGCGGGAGGGCGAGTGGGTGAGCAGTTCTTC. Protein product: CASRRLAGGRVGEQFF.

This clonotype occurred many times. The CDR3 DNA sequence: TGTGCCAGCAGCCCGGACTCCTACAATGAGCAGTTCTTC. It encodes CASSPDSYNEQFF. V gene TRBV7-2 combines with J gene TRBJ2-1; D remains ambiguous. CDR1 is SGHTA and CDR2 is FQGNSA in the germline V gene. Trimming took 5 bases from V and 0 from J, leaving 5 bases between them. This CDR3 spans 13 amino acids.

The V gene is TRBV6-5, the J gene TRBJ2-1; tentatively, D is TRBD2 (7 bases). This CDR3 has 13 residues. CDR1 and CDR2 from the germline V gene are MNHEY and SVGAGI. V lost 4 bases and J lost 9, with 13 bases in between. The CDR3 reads CASSSWGGGEQFF. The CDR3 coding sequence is TGTGCCAGCAGTTCCTGGGGAGGGGGTGAGCAGTTCTTC.

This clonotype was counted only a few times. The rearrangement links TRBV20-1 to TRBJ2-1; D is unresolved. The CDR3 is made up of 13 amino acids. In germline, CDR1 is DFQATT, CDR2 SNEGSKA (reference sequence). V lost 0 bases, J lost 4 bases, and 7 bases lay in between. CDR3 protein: CSARELSYNEQFF. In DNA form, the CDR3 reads TGCAGTGCTAGAGAGCTATCTTACAATGAGCAGTTCTTC.

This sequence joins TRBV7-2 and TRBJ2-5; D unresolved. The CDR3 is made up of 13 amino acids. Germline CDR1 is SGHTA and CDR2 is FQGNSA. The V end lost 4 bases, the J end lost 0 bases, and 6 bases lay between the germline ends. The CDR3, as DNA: TGTGCCAGCAGCTCCTCATACCAAGAGACCCAGTACTTC. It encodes CASSSSYQETQYF.

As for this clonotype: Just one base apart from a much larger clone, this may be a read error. CDR3 loop: CATSGGTSLVNEQLF. The CDR3 nucleotides are TGTGCCACCAGCGGAGGGACTAGCCTGGTCAATGAGCAGCTCTTC. The genes are TRBV15 and TRBJ2-1, with 9 bases fitting TRBD2. Looked up from germline, CDR1 is LNHNV and CDR2 is YYDKDF (reference sequence). This CDR3 comprises 15 residues.

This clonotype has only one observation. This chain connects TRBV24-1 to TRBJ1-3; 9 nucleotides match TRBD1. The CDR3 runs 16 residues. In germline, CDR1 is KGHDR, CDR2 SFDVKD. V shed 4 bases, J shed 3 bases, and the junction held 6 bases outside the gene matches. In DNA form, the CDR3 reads TGTGCCACCAGTGAGGGACAGGGACCTCGTGGAAACACCATATATTTT. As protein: CATSEGQGPRGNTIYF.

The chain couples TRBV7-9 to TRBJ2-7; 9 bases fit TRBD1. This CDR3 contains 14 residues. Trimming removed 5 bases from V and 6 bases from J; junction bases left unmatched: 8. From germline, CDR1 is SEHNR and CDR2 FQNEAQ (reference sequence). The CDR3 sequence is CASSRDRVGSEQYF. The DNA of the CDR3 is TGTGCCAGCAGCCGGGACAGGGTTGGATCCGAGCAGTACTTC.

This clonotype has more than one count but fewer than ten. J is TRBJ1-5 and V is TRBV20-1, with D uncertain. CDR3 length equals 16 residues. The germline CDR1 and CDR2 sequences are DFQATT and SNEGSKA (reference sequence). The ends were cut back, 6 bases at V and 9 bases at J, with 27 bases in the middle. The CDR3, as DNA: TGCAGTGCGAGGCCCCTGGTTTCCGGGGATGTTTGGCCCCAGCATTTT. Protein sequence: CSARPLVSGDVWPQHF.

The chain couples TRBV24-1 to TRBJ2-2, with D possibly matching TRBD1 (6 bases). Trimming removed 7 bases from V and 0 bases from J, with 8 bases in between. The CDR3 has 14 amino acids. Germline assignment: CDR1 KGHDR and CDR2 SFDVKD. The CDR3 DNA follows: TGTGCCACCAGCACAGGGACGAACACCGGGGAGCTGTTTTTT. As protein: CATSTGTNTGELFF.

CDR3 nucleotide sequence: TGCAGCGTTCTTAAAGGGTTCGGCTACGAGCAGTACTTC. Its protein product is CSVLKGFGYEQYF. V gene TRBV29-1 combines with J gene TRBJ2-7; no clear D. V lost 5 bases and J 3 bases, leaving 14 bases between the germline ends. Looked up from germline, CDR1 is SQVTM and CDR2 is ANQGSEA. The CDR3 contains 13 residues.

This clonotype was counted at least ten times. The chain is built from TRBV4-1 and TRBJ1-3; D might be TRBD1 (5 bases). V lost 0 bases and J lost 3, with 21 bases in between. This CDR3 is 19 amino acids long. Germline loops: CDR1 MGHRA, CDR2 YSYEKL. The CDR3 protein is CASSQDWRGGRLSGNTIYF. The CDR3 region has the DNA TGCGCCAGCAGCCAAGATTGGCGGGGGGGAAGGCTTAGTGGAAACACCATATATTTT.

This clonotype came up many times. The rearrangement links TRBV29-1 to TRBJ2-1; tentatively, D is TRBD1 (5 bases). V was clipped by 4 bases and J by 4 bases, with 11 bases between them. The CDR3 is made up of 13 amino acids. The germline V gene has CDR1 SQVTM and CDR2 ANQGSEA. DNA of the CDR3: TGCAGCGTTGGGACGACAGCATACAATGAGCAGTTCTTC. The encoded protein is CSVGTTAYNEQFF.

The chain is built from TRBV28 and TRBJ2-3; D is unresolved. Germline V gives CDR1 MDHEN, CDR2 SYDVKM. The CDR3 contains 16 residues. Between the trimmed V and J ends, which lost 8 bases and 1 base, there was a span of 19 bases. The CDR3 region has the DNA TGTGCCAGCCTCGATGTGAGCGTAGTCGGCACAGATACGCAGTATTTT. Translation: CASLDVSVVGTDTQYF.

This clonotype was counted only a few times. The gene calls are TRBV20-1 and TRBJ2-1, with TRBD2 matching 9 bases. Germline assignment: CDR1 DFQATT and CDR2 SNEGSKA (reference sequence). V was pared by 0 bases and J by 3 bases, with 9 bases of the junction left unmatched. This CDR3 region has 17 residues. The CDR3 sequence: CSARDLISGGIYNEQFF. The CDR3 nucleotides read TGCAGTGCTAGAGACCTAATTAGCGGGGGAATCTACAATGAGCAGTTCTTC.

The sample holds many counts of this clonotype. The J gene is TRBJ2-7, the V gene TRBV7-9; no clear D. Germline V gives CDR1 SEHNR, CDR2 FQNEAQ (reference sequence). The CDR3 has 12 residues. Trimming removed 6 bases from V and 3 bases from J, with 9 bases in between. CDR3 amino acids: CASSPDYYEQYF. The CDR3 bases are TGTGCCAGCAGTCCAGATTACTACGAGCAGTACTTC.

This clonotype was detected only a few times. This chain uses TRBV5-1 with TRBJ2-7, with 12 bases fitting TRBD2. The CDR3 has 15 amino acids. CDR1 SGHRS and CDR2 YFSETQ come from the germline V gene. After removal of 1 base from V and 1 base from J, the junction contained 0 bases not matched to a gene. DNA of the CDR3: TGCGCCAGCAGCTTGACTAGCGGGGGGTCCTACGAGCAGTACTTC. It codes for CASSLTSGGSYEQYF.

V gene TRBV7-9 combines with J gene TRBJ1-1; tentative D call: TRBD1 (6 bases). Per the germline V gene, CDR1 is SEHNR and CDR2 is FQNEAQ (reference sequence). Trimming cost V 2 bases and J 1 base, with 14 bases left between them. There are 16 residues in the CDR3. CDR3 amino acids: CASSLLQGGPNTEAFF. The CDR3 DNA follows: TGTGCCAGCAGCTTATTACAGGGCGGGCCGAACACTGAAGCTTTCTTT.

CDR3 in amino acids: CASSEEGLAGNEQFF. CDR3 coding DNA: TGTGCCAGCAGTGAAGAGGGACTAGCGGGTAATGAGCAGTTCTTC. The chain uses TRBV6-1 and TRBJ2-1, with 12 bases identical to TRBD2. The ends lost 1 base at V and 7 bases at J; junction bases unmatched: 2. The CDR3 runs 15 residues. Looked up from germline, CDR1 is MNHNS and CDR2 is SASEGT.

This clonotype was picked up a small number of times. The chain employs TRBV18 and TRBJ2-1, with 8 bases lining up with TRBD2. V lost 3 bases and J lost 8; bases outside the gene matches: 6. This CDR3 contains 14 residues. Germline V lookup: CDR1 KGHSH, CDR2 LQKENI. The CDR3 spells CASSPPAGGDEQFF. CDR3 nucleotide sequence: TGTGCCAGCTCACCCCCTGCGGGGGGCGATGAGCAGTTCTTC.

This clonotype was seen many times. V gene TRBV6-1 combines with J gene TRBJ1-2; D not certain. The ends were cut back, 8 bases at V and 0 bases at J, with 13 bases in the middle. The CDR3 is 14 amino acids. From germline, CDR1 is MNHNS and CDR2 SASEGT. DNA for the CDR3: TGTGCCAGCGGCAATCCAAGGTCTAACTATGGCTACACCTTC. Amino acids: CASGNPRSNYGYTF.

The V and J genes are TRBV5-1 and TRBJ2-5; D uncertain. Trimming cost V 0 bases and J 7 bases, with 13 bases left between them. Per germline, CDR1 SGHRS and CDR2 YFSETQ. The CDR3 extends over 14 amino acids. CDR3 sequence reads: CASSLDSTRATQYF. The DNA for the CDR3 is TGCGCCAGCAGCTTGGACAGTACCCGGGCGACCCAGTACTTC.

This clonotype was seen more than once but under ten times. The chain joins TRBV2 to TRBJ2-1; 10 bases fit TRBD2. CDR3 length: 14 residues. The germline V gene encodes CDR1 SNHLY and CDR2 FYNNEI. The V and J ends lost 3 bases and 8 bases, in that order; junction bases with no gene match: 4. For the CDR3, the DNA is TGTGCCAGCAGTGAGGCTAGCGGGAGCCATGAGCAGTTCTTC. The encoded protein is CASSEASGSHEQFF.

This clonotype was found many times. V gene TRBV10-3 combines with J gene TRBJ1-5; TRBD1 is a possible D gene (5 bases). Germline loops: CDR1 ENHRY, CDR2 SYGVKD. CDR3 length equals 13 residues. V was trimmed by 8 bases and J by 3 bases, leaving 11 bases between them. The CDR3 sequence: CAIGTVDNQPQHF. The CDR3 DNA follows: TGTGCCATCGGGACGGTTGACAATCAGCCCCAGCATTTT.

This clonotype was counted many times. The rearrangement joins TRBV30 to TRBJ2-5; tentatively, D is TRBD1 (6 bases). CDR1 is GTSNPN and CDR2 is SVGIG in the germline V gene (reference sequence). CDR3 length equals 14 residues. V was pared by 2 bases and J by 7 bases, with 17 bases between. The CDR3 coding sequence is TGTGCCTGGAGTTTGACAGGACCCCAGAGGACCCAGTACTTC. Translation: CAWSLTGPQRTQYF.

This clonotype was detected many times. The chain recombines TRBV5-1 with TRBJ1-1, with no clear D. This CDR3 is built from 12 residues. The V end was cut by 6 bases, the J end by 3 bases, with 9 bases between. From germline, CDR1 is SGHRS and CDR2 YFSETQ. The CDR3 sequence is CASTGDYTEAFF. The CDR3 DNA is TGCGCCAGCACTGGGGATTACACTGAAGCTTTCTTT.

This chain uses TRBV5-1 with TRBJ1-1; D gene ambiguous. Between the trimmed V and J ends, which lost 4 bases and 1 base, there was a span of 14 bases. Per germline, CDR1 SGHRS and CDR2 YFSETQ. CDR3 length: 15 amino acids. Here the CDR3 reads CASSPPNPTNTEAFF. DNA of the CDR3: TGCGCCAGCAGCCCGCCAAACCCCACGAACACTGAAGCTTTCTTT. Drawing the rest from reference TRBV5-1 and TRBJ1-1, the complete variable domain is KAGVTQTPRYLIKTRGQQVTLSCSPISGHRSVSWYQQTPGQGLQFLFEYFSETQRNKGNFPGRFSGRQFSNSRSEMNVSTLELGDSALYLCASSPPNPTNTEAFFGQGTRLTVV.

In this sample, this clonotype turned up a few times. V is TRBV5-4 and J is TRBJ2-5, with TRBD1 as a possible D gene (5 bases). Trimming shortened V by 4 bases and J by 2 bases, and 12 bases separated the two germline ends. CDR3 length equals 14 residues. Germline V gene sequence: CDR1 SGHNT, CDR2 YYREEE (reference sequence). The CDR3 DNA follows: TGTGCCAGCAGCCCAGGGCAGATTCAAGAGACCCAGTACTTC. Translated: CASSPGQIQETQYF.

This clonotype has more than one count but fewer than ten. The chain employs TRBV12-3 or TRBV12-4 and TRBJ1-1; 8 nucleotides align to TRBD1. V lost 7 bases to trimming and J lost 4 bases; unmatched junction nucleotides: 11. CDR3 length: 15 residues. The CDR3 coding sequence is TGTGCCAGCAACCCCGCAGGGGGCGAGATCACTGAAGCTTTCTTT. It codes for CASNPAGGEITEAFF.